This TCR beta chain was identified in a study of blood T cell repertoires in COVID-19. Libraries were prepared by immunoSEQ multiplex PCR; TCRdb keeps only in-frame clonotypes and omits some of them. Found here are under 150,000 clones, 84% of them singletons; the top ten hold about 2.2%. There are 14 residues in the CDR3. With 2 bases removed from V and 0 bases from J, the gap between germline ends came to 5 bases. Germline lookup yields CDR1 MNHEY and CDR2 SVGAGI. The receptor was isolated from a man in his forties with acute COVID-19. The chain is built from TRBV6-5 and TRBJ1-3, with no clear D. Sequencing was done on a sample of PBMCs or T cells enriched from blood (not recorded which). The CDR3: CASSYKYSGNTIYF. As DNA, the CDR3 is TGTGCCAGCAGTTACAAATACTCTGGAAACACCATATATTTT.